The next 3 T cell receptor beta chains were all read from a single sample in a study of regulatory T cells in long-lasting Graves disease. The sample's time point: newly diagnosed GD, antithyroid drugs for less than 3 months. The TCR library used RNA extracted from PBMCs. Construction of TCR beta libraries relied on iRepertoire HTBI primers and on Arm-PCR targeting CDR3 regions. TCRdb redid the calling of the multiplex PCR reads with MiXCR, one entry per CDR3 protein. The table records around 500,000 distinct CDR3 sequences, about 13% of them present only once. This same sample was also taken into another study, of T cells in Graves' hyperthyroidism and ophthalmopathy.

The source was peripheral blood mononuclear cells (PBMCs), collected at new diagnosis, from a patient treated with antithyroid drugs. These receptors all stem from a man aged 25-40 years with Graves disease.

This clonotype was detected a few times. The V and J genes are TRBV5-1 and TRBJ1-5; D may be TRBD1 (6 bases). This CDR3 is 14 amino acids long. CDR1 is SGHRS, CDR2 YFSETQ, per germline. Deletions cut 4 bases from V and 3 bases from J, with 11 bases between. CDR3 in amino acids: CASSQGTDNQPQHF. CDR3 coding DNA: TGCGCCAGCAGCCAGGGGACCGACAATCAGCCCCAGCATTTT.

This clonotype was counted many times. The chain combines TRBV3-1 with TRBJ1-5; D remains unclear. The V end lost 2 bases, the J end lost 4 bases, and 12 bases lay between the germline ends. The CDR3 is 15 amino acids. Looked up from germline, CDR1 is LGHDT and CDR2 is YNNKEL (reference sequence). The DNA of the CDR3 is TGTGCCAGCAGCCAAACCGTCGGACGGAATCAGCCCCAGCATTTT. It specifies CASSQTVGRNQPQHF. The variable domain in full, completed from reference TRBV3-1 and TRBJ1-5, reads DTAVSQTPKYLVTQMGNDKSIKCEQNLGHDTMYWYKQDSKKFLKIMFSYNNKELIINETVPNRFSPKSPDKAHLNLHINSLELGDSAVYFCASSQTVGRNQPQHFGDGTRLSIL.

Ten or more counts support this clonotype. This chain links TRBV20-1 with TRBJ2-7; TRBD2 aligns across 12 bases. The CDR3 length is 14 residues. Germline loops: CDR1 DFQATT, CDR2 SNEGSKA (reference sequence). V lost 5 bases and J lost 2; bases outside the gene matches: 4. In DNA form, the CDR3 reads TGCAGTGCTTCTAGCGGGAGGGCACCCTACGAGCAGTACTTC. The encoded protein is CSASSGRAPYEQYF.